This T cell receptor (beta chain) comes out of a study of T cell repertoires in cytomegalovirus infection. Study details: The authors used CMV epitopes that were HLA-C-restricted (recently identified) and HLA-B-restricted (well studied). Overall study results and limits: Across the ex vivo response, the dominant clonotypes were HLA-C-restricted CMV-specific TCR beta clonotypes.

This clonotype came up a few times. Antigen unknown. TCRdb recomputed calls from the reads with MiXCR, one row per CDR3 protein. Altogether 45,000 to 60,000 distinct CDR3 sequences are present, 20% being singletons, with the ten largest covering roughly 67%. The specimen was CD8+ T cells from cultured PBMCs, collected from culture after CMV antigen stimulation. The source is a human donor in good health (CMV status not recorded). Some clones in this sample may be carry-over from other donors' samples.

CDR3 sequence reads: CASKGQGALGYTF. The DNA for the CDR3 is TGTGCCAGCAAGGGACAGGGGGCGCTGGGCTACACCTTC. The V call is TRBV7-9, the J call TRBJ1-2; 12 bases line up with TRBD1. This CDR3 is 13 amino acids long. The germline gives CDR1 SEHNR, CDR2 FQNEAQ (reference sequence). The V and J ends lost 7 bases and 8 bases, in that order; junction bases with no gene match: 5.